The entry below gives a single T cell receptor (beta chain) sequence along with its context. Its antigen target is currently unknown. Qualities for individual bases were not recorded, and no much larger clone is one base off. These data originate in a study of patients and donors after allogeneic stem cell transplantation (dated by TCRdb to 2019 to 2021). Libraries were constructed by RT-PCR. TCRdb records NextSeq 550 as the sequencer. TCRdb took the public reads, trimmed them with fastp at Q25, ran MiXCR for clone calling and kept in-frame beta chains. Each record represents a unique CDR3 protein, reported with the most common genes and DNA among its rows. The sample has 900,000 to 1,000,000 distinct CDR3 sequences on record, more than 15% of them singletons. Jointly, the top ten make up around 5.5% of the sample. Compared with germline, V lacks 6 bases and J lacks 3 bases; bases without a gene match: 14. From its cysteine to its phenylalanine, the CDR3 spans 17 amino acids. Of all the DNA, just the CDR3 is kept, 51 bases in frame from base 1. Via the germline V gene (reference sequence), CDR1 is SEHNR and CDR2 FQNEAQ.

This clonotype was sampled from a human donor who was either an allogeneic HSCT recipient or a stem cell or donor lymphocyte infusion donor (not recorded which). It is not recorded whose cells these are; they may come from a transplant donor. The rearrangement joined TRBV7-9 to TRBJ2-3; 8 bases in between match TRBD1. The sample taken for sequencing was blood, either unsorted or a sorted T cell fraction (not recorded which). The nucleotide sequence reads TGTGCCAGCAGTCGGGGGACGGGACAGGCGCTTACAGATACGCAGTATTTT. The translation is CASSRGTGQALTDTQYF.